The source of this T cell receptor beta chain is a study of blood T cells in healthy people across ages. As concerns this clonotype: Its matching antigen is unknown.

PCR was performed a second time for about 7 to 11 cycles using a sample-barcoded 5' primer and a J-beta primer mix. TCRdb re-called the 5' RACE reads with MiXCR, one entry per CDR3 protein. Of over 1,500,000 distinct CDR3 sequences listed, approximately 50% are singletons. Each donor had about 10 milliliters of peripheral blood drawn. The germline V gene encodes CDR1 SGHRS and CDR2 YFSETQ. V lost 4 bases and J lost 8; bases outside the gene matches: 9. The CDR3 runs to 14 residues. Study-wide findings and caveats: A roughly linear age-dependent decrease characterized TCR beta diversity per million T cells.

The sequencing input was blood. V gene TRBV5-1 combines with J gene TRBJ2-1, with TRBD1 matching 7 bases. This sequence originates from a woman aged 40-49 years in good health. The CDR3 loop reads CASSRTGTADEQFF. DNA for the CDR3: TGCGCCAGCAGCAGGACCGGGACAGCTGATGAGCAGTTCTTC.